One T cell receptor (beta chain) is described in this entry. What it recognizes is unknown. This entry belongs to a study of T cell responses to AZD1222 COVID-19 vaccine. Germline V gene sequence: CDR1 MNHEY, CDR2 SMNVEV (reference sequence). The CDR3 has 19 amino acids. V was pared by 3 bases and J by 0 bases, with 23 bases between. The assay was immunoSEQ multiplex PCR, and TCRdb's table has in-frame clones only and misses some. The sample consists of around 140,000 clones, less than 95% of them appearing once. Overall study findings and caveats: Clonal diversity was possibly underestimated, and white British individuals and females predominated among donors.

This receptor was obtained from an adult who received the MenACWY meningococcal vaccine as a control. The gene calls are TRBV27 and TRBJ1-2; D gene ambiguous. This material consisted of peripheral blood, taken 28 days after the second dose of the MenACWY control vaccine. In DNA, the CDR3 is TGTGCCAGCAGTTTCCTCTCGTCACCCTCGACCGACGCTAACTATGGCTACACCTTC. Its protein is CASSFLSSPSTDANYGYTF.